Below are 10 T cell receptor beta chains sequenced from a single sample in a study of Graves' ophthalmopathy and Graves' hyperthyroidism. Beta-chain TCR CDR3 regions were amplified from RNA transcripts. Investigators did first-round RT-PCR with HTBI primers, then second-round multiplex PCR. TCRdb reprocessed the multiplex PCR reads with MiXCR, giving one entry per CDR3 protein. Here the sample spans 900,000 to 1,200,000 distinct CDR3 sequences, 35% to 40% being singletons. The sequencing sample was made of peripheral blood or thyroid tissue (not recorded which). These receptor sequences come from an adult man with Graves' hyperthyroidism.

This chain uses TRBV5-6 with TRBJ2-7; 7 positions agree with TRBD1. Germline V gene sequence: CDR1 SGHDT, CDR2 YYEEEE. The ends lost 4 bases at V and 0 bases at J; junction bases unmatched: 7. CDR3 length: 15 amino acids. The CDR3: CASSRDSNSSYEQYF. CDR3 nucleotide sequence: TGTGCCAGCAGCCGGGACAGCAATAGCTCCTACGAGCAGTACTTC.

CDR3 in DNA: TGTGCCAGCAGCTTGGAAAATGGTCAGCCCCAGCATTTT. This sequence encodes CASSLENGQPQHF. The chain joins TRBV5-4 to TRBJ1-5; D call uncertain. Looked up from germline, CDR1 is SGHNT and CDR2 is YYREEE (reference sequence). CDR3 length equals 13 residues. The V end lost 0 bases, the J end lost 6 bases, and 7 bases lay between the germline ends.

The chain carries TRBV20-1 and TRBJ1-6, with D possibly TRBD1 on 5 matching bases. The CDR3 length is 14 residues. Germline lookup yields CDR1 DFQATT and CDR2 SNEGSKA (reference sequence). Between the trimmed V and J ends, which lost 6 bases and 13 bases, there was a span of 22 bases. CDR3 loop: CSAQRWGSDQPLHF. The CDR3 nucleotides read TGCAGTGCCCAGAGATGGGGGTCGGATCAGCCCCTCCACTTT.

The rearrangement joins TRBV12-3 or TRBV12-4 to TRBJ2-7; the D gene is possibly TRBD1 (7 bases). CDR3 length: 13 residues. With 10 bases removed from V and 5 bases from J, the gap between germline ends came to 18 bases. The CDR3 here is CAIRRDSIDEQYF. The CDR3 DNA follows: TGTGCCATCAGGAGGGACAGCATCGACGAGCAGTACTTC.

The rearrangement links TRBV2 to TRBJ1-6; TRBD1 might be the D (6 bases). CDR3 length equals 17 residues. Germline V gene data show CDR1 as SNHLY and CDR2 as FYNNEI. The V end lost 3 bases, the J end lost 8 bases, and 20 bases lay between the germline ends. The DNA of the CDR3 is TGTGCCAGCAGTGATCGGGGGGGCAGGGCGTTCCATTCACCCCTCCACTTT. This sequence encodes CASSDRGGRAFHSPLHF.

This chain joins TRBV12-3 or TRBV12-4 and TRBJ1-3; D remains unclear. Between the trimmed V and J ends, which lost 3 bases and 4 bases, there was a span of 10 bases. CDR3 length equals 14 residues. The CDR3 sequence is CASSFTGRGNTIYF. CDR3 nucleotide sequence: TGTGCCAGCAGTTTCACGGGGAGAGGAAACACCATATATTTT.

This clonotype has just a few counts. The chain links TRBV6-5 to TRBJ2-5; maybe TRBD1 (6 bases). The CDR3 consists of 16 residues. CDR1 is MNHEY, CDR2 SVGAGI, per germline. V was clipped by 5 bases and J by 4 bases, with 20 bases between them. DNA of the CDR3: TGTGCCAGCAGTCAGCGAAGACCGGGACACGGAGAGACCCAGTACTTC. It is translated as CASSQRRPGHGETQYF.

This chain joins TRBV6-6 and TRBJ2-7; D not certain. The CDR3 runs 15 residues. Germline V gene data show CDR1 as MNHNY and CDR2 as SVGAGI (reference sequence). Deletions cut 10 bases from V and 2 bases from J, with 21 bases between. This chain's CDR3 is CAIQKAENLPYEQYF. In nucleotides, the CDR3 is TGTGCCATCCAGAAGGCAGAAAACCTACCCTACGAGCAGTACTTC.

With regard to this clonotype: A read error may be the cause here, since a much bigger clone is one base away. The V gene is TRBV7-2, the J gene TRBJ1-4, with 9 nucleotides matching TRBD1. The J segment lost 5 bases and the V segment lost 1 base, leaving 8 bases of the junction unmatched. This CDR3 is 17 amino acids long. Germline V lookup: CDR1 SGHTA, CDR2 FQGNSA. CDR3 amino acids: CASSLGYPGQGNEKLFF. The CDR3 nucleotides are TGTGCCAGCAGCTTAGGGTATCCGGGACAGGGAAATGAAAAACTGTTTTTT.

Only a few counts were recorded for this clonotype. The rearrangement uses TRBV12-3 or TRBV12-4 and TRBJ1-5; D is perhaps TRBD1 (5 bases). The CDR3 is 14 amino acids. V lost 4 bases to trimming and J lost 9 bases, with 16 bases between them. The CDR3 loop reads CASSWTSQVGPQHF. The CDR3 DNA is TGTGCCAGCAGTTGGACATCCCAGGTGGGGCCCCAGCATTTT.